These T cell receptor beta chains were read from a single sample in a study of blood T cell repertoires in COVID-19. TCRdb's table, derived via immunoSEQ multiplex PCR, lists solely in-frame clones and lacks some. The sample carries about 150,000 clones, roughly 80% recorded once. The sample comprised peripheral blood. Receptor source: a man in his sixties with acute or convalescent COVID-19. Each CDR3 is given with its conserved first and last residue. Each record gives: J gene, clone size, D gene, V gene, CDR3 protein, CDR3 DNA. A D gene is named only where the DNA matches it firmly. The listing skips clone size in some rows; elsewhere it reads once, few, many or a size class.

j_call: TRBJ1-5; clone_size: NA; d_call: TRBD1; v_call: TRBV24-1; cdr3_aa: CATRGTGGSQPQHF; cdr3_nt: TGTGCCACCAGAGGGACAGGGGGTTCCCAGCCCCAGCATTTT
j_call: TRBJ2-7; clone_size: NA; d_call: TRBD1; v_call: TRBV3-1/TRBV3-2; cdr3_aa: CASSPQGTGSSFEQYF; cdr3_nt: TGTGCCAGCAGCCCCCAGGGGACAGGGTCATCTTTCGAGCAGTACTTC
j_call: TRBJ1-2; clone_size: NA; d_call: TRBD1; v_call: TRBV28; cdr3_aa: CASSAGTGTGRGYTF; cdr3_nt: TGTGCCAGCAGCGCCGGGACAGGGACAGGACGCGGCTACACCTTC
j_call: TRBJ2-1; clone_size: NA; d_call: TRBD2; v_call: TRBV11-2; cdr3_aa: CASSLAGYRSYNEQFF; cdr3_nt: TGTGCCAGCAGCCTAGCGGGGTATCGGTCCTACAATGAGCAGTTCTTC
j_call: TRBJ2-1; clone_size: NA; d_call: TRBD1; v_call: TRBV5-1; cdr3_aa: CASSLRGQGYNEQFF; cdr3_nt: TGCGCCAGCAGCTTGAGAGGACAGGGTTACAATGAGCAGTTCTTC
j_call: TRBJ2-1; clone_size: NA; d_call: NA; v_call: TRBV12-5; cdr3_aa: CASGLRRGDEQFF; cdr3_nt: TGTGCTAGTGGTCTACGGAGGGGCGATGAGCAGTTCTTC
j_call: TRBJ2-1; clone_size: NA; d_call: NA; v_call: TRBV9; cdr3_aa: CASSVQGLSYNEQFF; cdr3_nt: TGTGCCAGCAGCGTACAAGGACTCTCCTACAATGAGCAGTTCTTC
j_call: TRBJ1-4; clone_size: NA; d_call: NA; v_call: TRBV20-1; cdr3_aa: CSASPSTNEKLFF; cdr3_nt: TGCAGTGCTAGTCCATCAACTAATGAAAAACTGTTTTTT
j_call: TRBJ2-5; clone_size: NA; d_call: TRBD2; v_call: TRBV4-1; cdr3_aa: CASSRTKGASGEETQYF; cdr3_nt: TGCGCCAGCAGCCGCACTAAGGGGGCTAGCGGGGAAGAGACCCAGTACTTC
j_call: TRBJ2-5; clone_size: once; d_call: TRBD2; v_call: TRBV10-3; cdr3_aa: CAISWTSGGATETQYF; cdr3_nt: TGTGCCATCAGTTGGACTAGCGGGGGGGCCACAGAGACCCAGTACTTC
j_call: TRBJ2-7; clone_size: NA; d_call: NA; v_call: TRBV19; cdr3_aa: CASSIASGSPYEQYF; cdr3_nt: TGTGCCAGTAGTATAGCCTCGGGATCCCCCTACGAGCAGTACTTC
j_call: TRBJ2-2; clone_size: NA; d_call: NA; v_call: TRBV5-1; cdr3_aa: CASSQGPQHSNTGELFF; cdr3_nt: TGCGCCAGCAGCCAGGGGCCACAGCACTCGAACACCGGGGAGCTGTTTTTT
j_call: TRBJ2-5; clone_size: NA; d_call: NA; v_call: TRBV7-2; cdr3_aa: CASSLGEVETQYF; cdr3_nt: TGTGCCAGCAGCTTAGGAGAGGTTGAGACCCAGTACTTC
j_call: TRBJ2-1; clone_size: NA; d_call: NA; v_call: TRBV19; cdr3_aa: CARPGGRGYNEQFF; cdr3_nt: TGTGCCAGGCCGGGGGGCAGGGGATACAATGAGCAGTTCTTC
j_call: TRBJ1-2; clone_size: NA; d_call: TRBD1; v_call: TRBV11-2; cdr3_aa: CASSLSTGGWYGYTF; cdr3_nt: TGTGCCAGCAGCCTCTCGACAGGGGGCTGGTATGGCTACACCTTC
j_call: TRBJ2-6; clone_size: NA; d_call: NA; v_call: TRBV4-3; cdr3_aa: CASSQAVQSLSVLTF; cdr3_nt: TGCGCCAGCAGCCAAGCCGTACAGTCCCTCTCTGTCCTGACTTTC
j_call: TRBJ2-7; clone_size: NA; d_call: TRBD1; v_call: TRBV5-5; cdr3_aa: CASRPKGNGTGISYEQYF; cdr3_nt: TGTGCCAGCAGACCGAAGGGGAATGGGACAGGGATCTCCTACGAGCAGTACTTC
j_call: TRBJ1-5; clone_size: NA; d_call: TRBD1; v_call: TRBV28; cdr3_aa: CASTWGQGNNQPQHF; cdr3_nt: TGTGCCAGCACCTGGGGACAGGGGAACAATCAGCCCCAGCATTTT
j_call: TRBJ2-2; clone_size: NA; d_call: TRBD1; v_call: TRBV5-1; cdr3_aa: CASSSGQGPNTGELFF; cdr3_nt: TGCGCCAGCAGCTCGGGACAGGGCCCTAACACCGGGGAGCTGTTTTTT
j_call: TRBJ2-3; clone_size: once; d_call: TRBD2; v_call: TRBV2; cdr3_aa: CASRRTRTTDTQYF; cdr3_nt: TGTGCCAGCAGGAGGACTAGGACCACAGATACGCAGTATTTT
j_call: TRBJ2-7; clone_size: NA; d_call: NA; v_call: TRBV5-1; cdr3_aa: CASSLTPPGVSSYEQYF; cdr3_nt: TGCGCCAGCAGCTTGACCCCTCCGGGGGTTAGTTCCTACGAGCAGTACTTC
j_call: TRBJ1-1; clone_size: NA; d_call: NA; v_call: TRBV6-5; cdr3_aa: CASCTGNTEAFF; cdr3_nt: TGTGCCAGCTGCACAGGAAACACTGAAGCTTTCTTT
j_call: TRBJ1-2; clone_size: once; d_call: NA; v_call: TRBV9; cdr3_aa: CASSSRTGNNYGYTF; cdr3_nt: TGTGCCAGCAGCTCCCGGACGGGGAATAACTATGGCTACACCTTC
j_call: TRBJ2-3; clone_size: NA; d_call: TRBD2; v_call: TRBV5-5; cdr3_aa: CASSRPAGGTTDTQYF; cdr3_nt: TGTGCCAGCAGCAGACCGGCGGGGGGGACCACAGATACGCAGTATTTT
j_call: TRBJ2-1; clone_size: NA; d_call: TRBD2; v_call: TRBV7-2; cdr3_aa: CASSYIRGLAGAYEQFF; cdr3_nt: TGTGCCAGCAGCTATATCCGAGGACTAGCGGGAGCGTATGAGCAGTTCTTC
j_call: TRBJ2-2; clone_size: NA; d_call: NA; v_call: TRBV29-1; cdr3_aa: CSASRGGNTGELFF; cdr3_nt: TGCAGCGCCTCTAGAGGGGGGAACACCGGGGAGCTGTTTTTT
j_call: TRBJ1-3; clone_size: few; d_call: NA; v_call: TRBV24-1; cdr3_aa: CATSVRRCRFDRPRGNTIYF; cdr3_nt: TGTGCCACCAGTGTTCGCCGCTGTAGGTTCGACAGACCGAGGGGAAACACCATATATTTT
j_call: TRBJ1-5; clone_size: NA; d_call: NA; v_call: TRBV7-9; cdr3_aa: CASSGEGGNQPQHF; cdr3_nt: TGTGCCAGCTCCGGTGAGGGGGGCAATCAGCCCCAGCATTTT
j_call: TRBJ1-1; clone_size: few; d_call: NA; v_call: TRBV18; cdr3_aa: CASSTTSRDTEAFF; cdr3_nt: TGTGCCAGCTCTACGACTTCGAGGGACACTGAAGCTTTCTTT
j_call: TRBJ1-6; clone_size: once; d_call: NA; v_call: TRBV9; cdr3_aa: CASSVRTGSDSPLHF; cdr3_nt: TGTGCCAGCAGCGTGCGTACAGGGTCCGATTCACCCCTCCACTTT
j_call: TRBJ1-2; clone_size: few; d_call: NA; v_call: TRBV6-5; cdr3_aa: CASSSPGNGYTF; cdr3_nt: TGTGCCAGCAGTTCCCCAGGGAACGGCTACACCTTC
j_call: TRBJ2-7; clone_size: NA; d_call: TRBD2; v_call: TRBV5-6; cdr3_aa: CASSDQGLAGRKQYF; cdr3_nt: TGTGCCAGCAGTGATCAGGGACTAGCGGGGCGTAAGCAGTACTTC
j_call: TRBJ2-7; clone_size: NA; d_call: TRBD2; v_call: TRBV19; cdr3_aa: CASSIGRGNEQYF; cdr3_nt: TGTGCCAGTAGTATCGGGAGGGGGAACGAGCAGTACTTC
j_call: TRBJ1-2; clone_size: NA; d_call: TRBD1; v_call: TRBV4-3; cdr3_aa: CASSRHRGSRDGYTF; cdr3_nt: TGCGCCAGCAGCCGGCACAGGGGGTCCCGGGATGGCTACACCTTC
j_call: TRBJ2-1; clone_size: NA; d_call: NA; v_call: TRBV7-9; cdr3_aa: CASSPLRASEQFF; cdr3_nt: TGTGCCAGCAGCCCATTAAGAGCGTCTGAGCAGTTCTTC
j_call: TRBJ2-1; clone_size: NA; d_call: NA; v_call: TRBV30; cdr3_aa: CAWSRGQTTYNEQFF; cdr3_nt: TGTGCCTGGAGCCGAGGACAGACCACCTACAATGAGCAGTTCTTC
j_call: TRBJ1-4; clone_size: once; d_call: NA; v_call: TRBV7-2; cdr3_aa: CASSPRGGGEKLFF; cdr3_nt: TGTGCCAGCAGCCCACGCGGGGGCGGCGAAAAACTGTTTTTT
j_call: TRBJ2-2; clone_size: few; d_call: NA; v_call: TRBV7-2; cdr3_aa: CASSFGSTPSGELFF; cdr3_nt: TGTGCCAGCAGCTTCGGGTCTACCCCCTCCGGGGAGCTGTTTTTT
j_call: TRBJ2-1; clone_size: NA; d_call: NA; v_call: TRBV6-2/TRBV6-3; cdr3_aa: CASSYSYYSYNEQFF; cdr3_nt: TGTGCCAGCAGTTACTCGTACTACTCCTACAATGAGCAGTTCTTC
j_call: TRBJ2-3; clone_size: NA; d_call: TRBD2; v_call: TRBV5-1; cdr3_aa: CASSTRLAGVKDTQYF; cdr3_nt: TGCGCCAGCAGCACCCGACTAGCGGGAGTTAAAGATACGCAGTATTTT
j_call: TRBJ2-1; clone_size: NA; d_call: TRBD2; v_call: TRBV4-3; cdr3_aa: CASSRGRGEQFF; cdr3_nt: TGCGCCAGCAGCCGAGGGAGGGGTGAGCAGTTCTTC
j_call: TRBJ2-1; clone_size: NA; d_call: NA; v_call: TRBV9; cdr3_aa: CASSVGVVAPYNEQFF; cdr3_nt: TGTGCCAGCAGCGTCGGAGTAGTAGCGCCGTACAATGAGCAGTTCTTC
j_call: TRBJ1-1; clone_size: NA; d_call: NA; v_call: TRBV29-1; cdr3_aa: CSVASGDPEAFF; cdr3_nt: TGCAGCGTTGCCTCGGGGGACCCTGAAGCTTTCTTT
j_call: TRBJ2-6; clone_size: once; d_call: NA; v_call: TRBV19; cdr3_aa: CASSPGASGANVLTF; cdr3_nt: TGTGCCAGTAGTCCAGGGGCCTCCGGGGCCAACGTCCTGACTTTC
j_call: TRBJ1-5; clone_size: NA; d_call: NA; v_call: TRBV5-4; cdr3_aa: CASSLKDQPQHF; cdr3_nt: TGTGCCAGCAGCCTAAAAGATCAGCCCCAGCATTTT
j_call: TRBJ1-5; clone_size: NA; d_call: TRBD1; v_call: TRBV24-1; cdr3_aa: CATRGGQGTRSNQPQHF; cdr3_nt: TGTGCCACCAGGGGGGGACAGGGAACGCGGAGCAATCAGCCCCAGCATTTT
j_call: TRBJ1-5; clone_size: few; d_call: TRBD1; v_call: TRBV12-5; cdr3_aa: CASGLARGPQQPQHF; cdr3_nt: TGTGCTAGTGGTTTGGCCAGGGGGCCCCAGCAGCCCCAGCATTTT
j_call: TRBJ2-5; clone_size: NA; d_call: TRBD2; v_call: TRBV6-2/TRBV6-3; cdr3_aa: CASSSLAGAIATQYF; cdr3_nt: TGTGCCAGCAGCTCCCTAGCGGGAGCGATAGCGACCCAGTACTTC
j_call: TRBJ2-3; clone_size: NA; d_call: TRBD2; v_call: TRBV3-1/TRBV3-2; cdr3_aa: CASSLRTSGASTDTQYF; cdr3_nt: TGTGCCAGCAGCCTTAGGACTAGCGGGGCTAGCACAGATACGCAGTATTTT
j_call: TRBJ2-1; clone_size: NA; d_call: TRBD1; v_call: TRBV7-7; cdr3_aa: CASSFGQGPHNEQFF; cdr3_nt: TGTGCTAGCAGCTTCGGACAGGGCCCCCACAATGAGCAGTTCTTC
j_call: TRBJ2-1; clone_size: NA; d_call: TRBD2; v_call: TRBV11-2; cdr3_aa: CASSLAASGRGSNEQFF; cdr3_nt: TGTGCCAGCAGCTTAGCGGCTAGCGGGAGGGGGAGTAATGAGCAGTTCTTC
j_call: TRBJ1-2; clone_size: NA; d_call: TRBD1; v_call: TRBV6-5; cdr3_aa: CASSYSGQGANGYTF; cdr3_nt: TGTGCCAGCAGTTACTCGGGACAGGGGGCCAATGGCTACACCTTC
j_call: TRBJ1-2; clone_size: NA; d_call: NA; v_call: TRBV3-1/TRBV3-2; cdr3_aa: CASSERTAGYTF; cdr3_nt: TGTGCCAGCAGCGAACGGACAGCTGGCTACACCTTC
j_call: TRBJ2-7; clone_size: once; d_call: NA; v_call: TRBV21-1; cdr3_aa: CASSKGTGTSRHREASEQYF; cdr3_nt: TGTGCCAGCAGCAAAGGAACCGGGACTAGTCGACATAGAGAGGCGTCCGAGCAGTACTTC
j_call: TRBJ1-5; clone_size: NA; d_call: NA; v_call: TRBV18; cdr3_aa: CASSAGTLNQPQHF; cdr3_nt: TGTGCCAGCTCTGCGGGGACCCTCAATCAGCCCCAGCATTTT
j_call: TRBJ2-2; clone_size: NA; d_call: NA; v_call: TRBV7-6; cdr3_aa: CASSLMTENTGELFF; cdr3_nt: TGTGCCAGCAGCTTAATGACAGAGAACACCGGGGAGCTGTTTTTT
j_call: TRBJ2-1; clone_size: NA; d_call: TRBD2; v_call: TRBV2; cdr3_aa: CASSGSSGRQNEQFF; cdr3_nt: TGTGCCAGCAGTGGTTCTAGCGGGAGGCAAAATGAGCAGTTCTTC
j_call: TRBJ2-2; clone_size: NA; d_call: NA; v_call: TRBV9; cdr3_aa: CASSVEVNTGELFF; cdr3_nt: TGTGCCAGCAGCGTTGAGGTAAACACCGGGGAGCTGTTTTTT
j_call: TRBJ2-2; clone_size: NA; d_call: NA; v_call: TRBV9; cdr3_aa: CASSVRGNNGGELFF; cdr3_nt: TGTGCCAGCAGCGTAAGGGGAAATAATGGCGGGGAGCTGTTTTTT
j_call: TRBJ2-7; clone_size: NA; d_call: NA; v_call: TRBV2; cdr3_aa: CASSDLRGDSSYEQYF; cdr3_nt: TGTGCCAGCAGTGACCTTAGGGGCGATAGCTCCTACGAGCAGTACTTC